Listed below are T cell receptor beta chains from one sample, sequenced in a study of blood T cell repertoires in COVID-19. The method was immunoSEQ multiplex PCR; TCRdb's version includes in-frame clones alone and lacks a portion of them. The sample has about 110,000 clones, 70% to 85% seen once; the top ten hold more than 1.5%. The sequencing sample was made of peripheral blood. The receptors derive from a woman in her thirties or forties with acute or convalescent COVID-19. CDR3s include the opening cysteine and the closing phenylalanine or tryptophan. Each record gives: J gene, V gene, D gene, CDR3 protein. A D gene is named only where the DNA matches it firmly.

J: TRBJ2-7
V: TRBV4-3
D: -
CDR3: CASSQASYSYEQYF

J: TRBJ1-2
V: TRBV19
D: TRBD1
CDR3: CASSGQGPYGYTF

J: TRBJ1-5
V: TRBV6-5
D: -
CDR3: CASRRDGVQPQHF

J: TRBJ1-2
V: TRBV9
D: -
CDR3: CASSVGTGGYTF

J: TRBJ2-5
V: TRBV2
D: TRBD2
CDR3: CASRTPRDYQETQYF

J: TRBJ1-4
V: TRBV5-1
D: TRBD1
CDR3: CASSPGQGATNEKLFF

J: TRBJ2-3
V: TRBV15
D: TRBD2
CDR3: CATSREYLAGGYTQYF

J: TRBJ2-1
V: TRBV6-5
D: TRBD2
CDR3: CALAARVSGGDPFF

J: TRBJ1-2
V: TRBV6-1
D: -
CDR3: CASSDRTQLRGYTF

J: TRBJ1-1
V: TRBV2
D: TRBD1
CDR3: CASRSGGGTEAFF

J: TRBJ2-3
V: TRBV9
D: -
CDR3: CASSLNQGLTDTQYF

J: TRBJ2-2
V: TRBV5-1
D: -
CDR3: CASSKGRADTGELFF

J: TRBJ2-7
V: TRBV9
D: -
CDR3: CASSVATGSYEQYF

J: TRBJ1-5
V: TRBV6-5
D: -
CDR3: CASRGGNQPQHF

J: TRBJ2-5
V: TRBV12-5
D: TRBD1
CDR3: CASGYDRGQETQYF

J: TRBJ1-4
V: TRBV28
D: -
CDR3: CASSPTTSRGEKLFF

J: TRBJ1-1
V: TRBV28
D: -
CDR3: CASSSRQKWWISNTEAFF

J: TRBJ1-6
V: TRBV2
D: -
CDR3: CASSEIGAQSPLHF

J: TRBJ1-1
V: TRBV11-2
D: TRBD1
CDR3: CASSRGTGGWTEAFF

J: TRBJ2-7
V: TRBV30
D: TRBD1
CDR3: CAWSTVDRAAYEQYF

J: TRBJ2-7
V: TRBV11-2
D: -
CDR3: CASSFKGDTYEQYF

J: TRBJ1-3
V: TRBV3-1/TRBV3-2
D: -
CDR3: CASSPAGTLSGNTIYF

J: TRBJ2-7
V: TRBV5-6
D: -
CDR3: CASSPGHSSEQYF

J: TRBJ2-3
V: TRBV5-1
D: TRBD2
CDR3: CASSLGLAGSTDTQYF

J: TRBJ2-1
V: TRBV9
D: -
CDR3: CASSEQGYNEQFF

J: TRBJ2-3
V: TRBV18
D: -
CDR3: CASSLSGISTDTQYF

J: TRBJ2-1
V: TRBV3-1/TRBV3-2
D: TRBD2
CDR3: CASSLRGVIYNEQFF

J: TRBJ2-6
V: TRBV19
D: -
CDR3: CASRIGTGANVLTF

J: TRBJ1-4
V: TRBV2
D: -
CDR3: CASTLSHLRDEKLFF

J: TRBJ2-5
V: TRBV7-3
D: TRBD1
CDR3: CASSLDRDGTQYF

J: TRBJ2-7
V: TRBV19
D: -
CDR3: CASSNFQGPYYEQYF

J: TRBJ1-1
V: TRBV19
D: -
CDR3: CASHVQGNTEAFF

J: TRBJ1-1
V: TRBV9
D: -
CDR3: CASSVAQDTEAFF

J: TRBJ2-7
V: TRBV7-9
D: -
CDR3: CASSPSGTQYEQYF

J: TRBJ2-5
V: TRBV7-9
D: -
CDR3: CASTRGGFQETQYF

J: TRBJ2-7
V: TRBV27
D: TRBD1
CDR3: CASSPWTGGAEEQYF

J: TRBJ2-7
V: TRBV28
D: -
CDR3: CASSLFRDTYEQYF

J: TRBJ2-3
V: TRBV4-3
D: TRBD2
CDR3: CASSQDWGGGRTDTQYF